This T cell receptor (beta chain) is from a study of blood T cell repertoires in COVID-19 (dated by TCRdb to about 2020). Regarding the research as a whole: Samples covering the acute and convalescent phases of COVID-19 were provided by collaborators in the United States, Italy and Spain. The prospective study material was composed of cDNA or gDNA derived from T cells, B-cell-depleted T cells, or PBMCs. A de-identified subject ID, COVID-19 status, age in years and sex were almost always included in the sample metadata. The dataset comprised deeply sampled blood TCRbeta repertoires from subjects exposed to, actively infected with, or recovered from COVID-19. Where available, HLA class I and class II types were taken from metadata supplied by the sample provider and were not determined by assay-based typing. A freely available public database, intended as a resource for researchers studying the immune response to SARS-CoV-2, is where the repertoires were released. Samples were obtained from the ongoing ImmuneRACE study (first 160 participants) and from 1,254 subjects provided by 6 global collaborators. Summary of the overall study and its limitations: How much clinical and demographic metadata was included differed by source and by participant, and the metadata was provided uncurated.

Whole blood was collected in K2EDTA tubes by collaborating institutions according to the institutions' own protocols. For TCRbeta analysis, collaborator samples were shipped as frozen whole blood, as isolated PBMCs, or as DNA extracted from either sample type. TCRbeta CDR3 regions were amplified from genomic DNA using the immunoSEQ Assay, a bias-controlled multiplex PCR. As for how the authors treated the data: The number of nucleated cells in each sample was estimated by amplification of reference gene primers within the assay. To quantify the absolute abundance of each unique TCRbeta CDR3 rearrangement, sequence reads were collapsed and filtered. For each sample, productive Simpson clonality was calculated as the square root of Simpson's diversity index across productive rearrangements. Here the immuneACCESS table is served through TCRdb, limited to in-frame sequences with V and J called. Missing clones are a known gap in these copies; in checked studies unresolved V genes cover under half, and the rest lacks a known reason. The V and J calls and clone size were taken over from that table, and D and trimming were inferred from the DNA. Present in this sample are roughly 250,000 clones, 90% of which were seen just once. Of the sample, 3.7% is held by the ten largest clones.

This clone was found once. The antigen this receptor binds is unknown. Base qualities were left out, and no much larger clone turns up one base away. Compared with germline, V lacks 5 bases and J lacks 4 bases; bases without a gene match: 4. The CDR3 contains 15 residues, cysteine and phenylalanine counted. Kept here is only the CDR3 DNA, which spans 45 bases and is read in frame from base 1. CDR1 and CDR2 were assigned from the germline V gene as MNHEY and SVGAGI. The rearranged segments are TRBV6-5 and TRBJ2-1; 11 bases in the middle match TRBD2. The specimen was peripheral blood. The clonotype was recovered from a woman aged 40 to 49 with acute or convalescent COVID-19. The sequenced DNA is TGTGCCAGCAGTCCTAGCGGGGGGCGTTACAATGAGCAGTTCTTC. Its translation reads: CASSPSGGRYNEQFF.